The TCR beta chain under discussion was sequenced for a study of T cells in Graves' hyperthyroidism and ophthalmopathy. Study-level background: At the time of initial diagnosis and before any treatment, peripheral blood was collected.

This clonotype was counted many times. What it binds is unknown. Study-wide findings and caveats: Peripheral blood also featured most of the thyroid clonotypes expanded above 0.001.

Patients showing uncontrolled infection, other autoimmune disease, pregnancy or lactation were ineligible. Isolation of PBMCs was performed on about 10 ml fresh peripheral blood. The source material, RNA transcripts, was used to amplify TCR beta CDR3 regions. TCR CDR3 regions were first amplified by RT-PCR with HTBI primers. From the multiplex PCR reads, TCRdb called clonotypes with MiXCR, one entry per CDR3 protein. The sample yields under 750,000 distinct CDR3 sequences, over 15% seen once. Source material: blood. This receptor was obtained from a woman aged 45 to 65 with Graves' hyperthyroidism that later progressed to Graves' ophthalmopathy.

CDR3 sequence (DNA): TGTGCCAGCAGGGACCTTAATTCACCCCTCCACTTT. Translating gives CASRDLNSPLHF. This chain links TRBV2 with TRBJ1-6; D is unclear. Trimming cost V 6 bases and J 6 bases, with 6 bases left between them. In germline, CDR1 is SNHLY, CDR2 FYNNEI. This CDR3 contains 12 residues.